A selection of T cell receptor beta chains follows, all from one sample in a study of T-cell reconstitution after alpha-beta-depleted transplantation in children. TCRdb itself ran the PCR reads through MiXCR, one entry per CDR3 protein. Of approximately 93,000 distinct CDR3 sequences listed, roughly 8.4% are singletons. The material sequenced was PBMCs from the stem cell graft donor, taken from the stem cell graft. All receptors come from a human donor who donated a stem cell graft to a child with congenital amegakaryocytic thrombocytopenia. Each CDR3 is given with its conserved first and last residue. Fields, in order: J gene, V gene, clone size, D gene, CDR3 DNA, CDR3 protein. The D gene is left open where the match is weak. Clone size is given for some rows only: seen once, a few or many times, or a class if the clone is expanded.

TRBJ2-1 | TRBV20-1 | many | NA | TGCAGTGCTAGCAACCTAGGGGGGTACAATGAGCAGTTCTTC | CSASNLGGYNEQFF
TRBJ1-5 | TRBV2 | many | NA | TGTGCCAGCAGTGAAGAGAACGTAAGGCAGCCCCAGCATTTT | CASSEENVRQPQHF
TRBJ2-1 | TRBV3-1 | many | NA | TGTGCCAGCAGCCAAGATCGGTACAATGAGCAGTTCTTC | CASSQDRYNEQFF
TRBJ2-7 | TRBV10-3 | many | NA | TGTGCCATCAGTGAGGGGGTAGCCTACGAGCAGTACTTC | CAISEGVAYEQYF
TRBJ1-1 | TRBV3-1 | many | NA | TGTGCCAGCAGCCAAGTTTTGGGATCTGAAGCTTTCTTT | CASSQVLGSEAFF
TRBJ2-1 | TRBV18 | many | NA | TGTGCCAGCTCACCTTTTCTTAACAATGAGCAGTTCTTC | CASSPFLNNEQFF
TRBJ2-3 | TRBV10-3 | many | NA | TGTGCCATCAGTGGGGATGTTACAGATACGCAGTATTTT | CAISGDVTDTQYF
TRBJ2-1 | TRBV29-1 | many | NA | TGCAGCGTCATTCAAGATTACAGCCAGAATGAGCAGTTCTTC | CSVIQDYSQNEQFF
TRBJ1-5 | TRBV20-1 | many | TRBD1 | TGCAGTGTTACGACAGGGAGGCATAGCAATCAGCCCCAGCATTTT | CSVTTGRHSNQPQHF
TRBJ1-3 | TRBV5-1 | many | TRBD1 | TGCGCCAGCAGCCCCACGACAGGGGGAGACACCATATATTTT | CASSPTTGGDTIYF
TRBJ1-5 | TRBV28 | many | NA | TGTGCCAGCAGGACGGGATTTAATCAGCCCCAGCATTTT | CASRTGFNQPQHF
TRBJ1-1 | TRBV18 | NA | NA | TGTGCCAGCTCACCTCTCGACGGGGGGATGGCCACTGAAGCTTTCTTT | CASSPLDGGMATEAFF
TRBJ2-5 | TRBV5-5 | many | NA | TGTGCCAGCAGCTCGGGCGTTGGGGAGACCCAGTACTTC | CASSSGVGETQYF
TRBJ2-2 | TRBV2 | NA | TRBD1 | TGTGCCAGCGTACAGGGGGCGAGCTTGGCCGGGGAGCTGTTTTTT | CASVQGASLAGELFF
TRBJ2-1 | TRBV20-1 | NA | TRBD2 | TGCAGTGCTAGAGGGACGGGAGGCCCCCGGAATGAGCAGTTCTTC | CSARGTGGPRNEQFF
TRBJ2-7 | TRBV6-5 | many | TRBD2 | TGTGCCAGCAGTCCTCAGGGAGCGGGAGTAGGCAACGAGCAGTACTTC | CASSPQGAGVGNEQYF
TRBJ2-3 | TRBV29-1 | many | NA | TGCAGCGTTGTGCGGGGCGGAGATACGCAGTATTTT | CSVVRGGDTQYF
TRBJ2-1 | TRBV19 | few | TRBD2 | TGTGCCAGTAGTATGTTAGCGGGACCTTCCTACAATGAGCAGTTCTTC | CASSMLAGPSYNEQFF
TRBJ2-3 | TRBV7-9 | NA | NA | TGTGCCAGCAGCTTAGAAGGGAGCACAGATACGCAGTATTTT | CASSLEGSTDTQYF
TRBJ2-3 | TRBV10-3 | many | NA | TGTGCCATCAGTCAAACAGATACGCAGTATTTT | CAISQTDTQYF
TRBJ1-5 | TRBV20-1 | many | TRBD1 | TGCAGTGCACAGGGGGCAGGGGGCCAGCCCCAGCATTTT | CSAQGAGGQPQHF
TRBJ2-5 | TRBV7-2 | many | NA | TGTGCCAGCAGCTTAGACGTAGCAAGGGAGACCCAGTACTTC | CASSLDVARETQYF
TRBJ2-7 | TRBV2 | few | NA | TGTGCCAGCAGCTCCCCCCGGACAGAGCTTTCCTACGAGCAGTACTTC | CASSSPRTELSYEQYF
TRBJ2-3 | TRBV12-3/TRBV12-4 | many | NA | TGTGCCAGCAGTTTATTGTCAGGAAAAGATACGCAGTATTTT | CASSLLSGKDTQYF
TRBJ1-6 | TRBV12-3/TRBV12-4 | many | NA | TGTGCCAGCAGTTTAATGGACGGCAATTCACCCCTCCACTTT | CASSLMDGNSPLHF
TRBJ1-1 | TRBV7-9 | NA | NA | TGTGCCAGCAGCGATCGGGGGCAGGGAGACAAAGCCGCTGAAGCTTTCTTT | CASSDRGQGDKAAEAFF
TRBJ1-2 | TRBV28 | many | NA | TGTGCCAGCAGCCGACAGGTTGGCTACACCTTC | CASSRQVGYTF
TRBJ1-5 | TRBV7-2 | many | TRBD1 | TGTGCCAGCAGCTTCCGTTTGGGACAGGGGTCTCATCAGCCCCAGCATTTT | CASSFRLGQGSHQPQHF
TRBJ2-3 | TRBV7-8 | many | TRBD2 | TGTGCCAGCAGTTCTCCGACTAGCGGGGGGCCAGATACGCAGTATTTT | CASSSPTSGGPDTQYF
TRBJ2-2 | TRBV7-8 | many | NA | TGTGCCAGCAGCTTAGGTGCAGCGGCGAACACCGGGGAGCTGTTTTTT | CASSLGAAANTGELFF
TRBJ2-7 | TRBV6-2/TRBV6-3 | many | NA | TGTGCCAGCAGCCAGGGACCTGAGCAGTACTTC | CASSQGPEQYF
TRBJ1-1 | TRBV10-3 | many | TRBD1 | TGTGCCACTTCAGGGGGGATTAGCGCTGAAGCTTTCTTT | CATSGGISAEAFF
TRBJ1-6 | TRBV28 | many | TRBD1 | TGTGCCAGCAGTTCCTGGACAGGGGGCCGTGATGGGGCCCTCCACTTT | CASSSWTGGRDGALHF
TRBJ2-6 | TRBV4-2 | many | TRBD1 | TGTGCCAGCAGCCAAGTGGGGACAGAGAGCTCTGGGGCCAACGTCCTGACTTTC | CASSQVGTESSGANVLTF
TRBJ1-5 | TRBV5-1 | many | TRBD1 | TGCGCCAGCAGCTTGGAAGTCGAGCGGGACAGGGAGCCCAATCAGCCCCAGCATTTT | CASSLEVERDREPNQPQHF
TRBJ2-5 | TRBV29-1 | many | NA | TGCAGCGTTCCCCCCCCCGGGCAGGGGTCCGAGACCCAGTACTTC | CSVPPPGQGSETQYF
TRBJ2-7 | TRBV20-1 | many | NA | TGCAGTGCTAGAAAGACGCAGGACTTGTCCTACGAGCAGTACTTC | CSARKTQDLSYEQYF
TRBJ1-5 | TRBV21-1 | few | NA | TGTGCCAGCAGCGGGACAGGGACTCATCAGCCCCAGCATTTT | CASSGTGTHQPQHF
TRBJ1-2 | TRBV18 | NA | NA | TGTGCCAGCTCACAGGGGAAGGGCTCCGATGGCTACACCTTC | CASSQGKGSDGYTF
TRBJ2-5 | TRBV12-3/TRBV12-4 | many | NA | TGTGCCAGCAGTTCGCTCCGTGGGTTTGGAATCGAGACCCAGTACTTC | CASSSLRGFGIETQYF
TRBJ2-3 | TRBV27 | many | TRBD2 | TGTGCCAGCAGTTTCCTCGGACTAGCGGGGGCCACAGATACGCAGTATTTT | CASSFLGLAGATDTQYF
TRBJ2-5 | TRBV7-9 | many | NA | TGTGCCAGCAGCTTCATAAGCGGACACGATCCGGGGGAGACCCAGTACTTC | CASSFISGHDPGETQYF
TRBJ2-1 | TRBV5-1 | NA | NA | TGCGCCAGCAGCCCTCCGAGACAGAATTACAATGAGCAGTTCTTC | CASSPPRQNYNEQFF
TRBJ1-1 | TRBV15 | NA | NA | TGTGCCACCAGCAGGCAAAGGACGGTGAACACTGAAGCTTTCTTT | CATSRQRTVNTEAFF
TRBJ1-1 | TRBV20-1 | many | TRBD1 | TGCAGTGCTAGAGATCCGGGACAGGGAAACACTGAAGCTTTCTTT | CSARDPGQGNTEAFF
TRBJ1-6 | TRBV20-1 | many | TRBD1 | TGCAGTGCTCCCGCCCGGGACAGGAATAATTCACCCCTCCACTTT | CSAPARDRNNSPLHF
TRBJ1-2 | TRBV12-3/TRBV12-4 | many | NA | TGTGCCAGCAGCACACTTATGGCGGCTGGCTACACCTTC | CASSTLMAAGYTF